A single sample is the source of the 27 T cell receptor beta chains below, sequenced in a study of cytomegalovirus exposure and HLA in healthy donors. Some clones are missing from TCRdb's copy, which holds only in-frame ones; the method was immunoSEQ multiplex PCR. The sample gives 330,000 or so clones, more than 80% of which show up once; around 0.8% is in the top ten. Sequences were obtained from PBMCs. The receptors come from a woman under 30 in good health and CMV-seronegative.

In its sample, this clone was seen once. The V gene is TRBV29-1, the J gene TRBJ1-1; the match to TRBD1 covers 7 bases. Looked up from germline, CDR1 is SQVTM and CDR2 is ANQGSEA. This CDR3 is 15 amino acids long. Trimming removed 6 bases from V and 1 base from J; junction bases left unmatched: 11. The chain's CDR3 is CSVDQTGVGNTEAFF. The CDR3 coding sequence is TGCAGCGTGGACCAAACAGGGGTTGGGAACACTGAAGCTTTCTTT. Full variable domain (outside the CDR3, taken from reference TRBV29-1 and TRBJ1-1): SAVISQKPSRDICQRGTSLTIQCQVDSQVTMMFWYRQQPGQSLTLIATANQGSEATYESGFVIDKFPISRPNLTFSTLTVSNMSPEDSSIYLCSVDQTGVGNTEAFFGQGTRLTVV.

This chain joins TRBV7-9 and TRBJ1-2, with TRBD1 matching over 9 bases. CDR3 length: 15 amino acids. CDR1 is SEHNR and CDR2 is FQNEAQ in the germline V gene (reference sequence). V trimming: 4 bases; J trimming: 6 bases; junction bases outside the gene matches: 9. The CDR3 bases are TGTGCCAGCAGCTCACTTACACAGGGGGCCGATGGCTACACCTTC. It translates to CASSSLTQGADGYTF.

This clone was found many times. The J gene is TRBJ1-4, the V gene TRBV5-1; tentatively, D is TRBD1 (5 bases). The germline gives CDR1 SGHRS, CDR2 YFSETQ. This CDR3 is 16 amino acids long. V was cut by 5 bases and J by 0 bases, with 14 bases left in between. The CDR3 here is CASSSGWKATNEKLFF. The CDR3 DNA reads TGCGCCAGCAGTTCAGGGTGGAAGGCAACTAATGAAAAACTGTTTTTT.

The V and J genes are TRBV27 and TRBJ2-5; 8 positions agree with TRBD1. V lost 4 bases, J lost 9 bases, and 10 bases stayed unmatched. CDR3 length equals 14 residues. Germline V lookup: CDR1 MNHEY, CDR2 SMNVEV (reference sequence). CDR3 DNA sequence: TGTGCCAGCAGTTCGACAGGGGCCACGAGGGCCCAGTACTTC. Translated, it gives CASSSTGATRAQYF.

The V call is TRBV27, the J call TRBJ2-7, with D uncertain. V lost 4 bases to trimming and J lost 3 bases, with 7 bases between them. Germline lookup yields CDR1 MNHEY and CDR2 SMNVEV (reference sequence). CDR3 length: 12 residues. The CDR3 region is CASSSSNYEQYF. Here the CDR3 DNA reads TGTGCCAGCAGTTCGAGTAACTACGAGCAGTACTTC.

V usage is TRBV5-4 and J usage is TRBJ2-3; no definite D call. Trimming cost V 2 bases and J 1 base, with 8 bases left between them. CDR1 is SGHNT and CDR2 is YYREEE in the germline V gene (reference sequence). The CDR3 covers 14 residues. CDR3 bases: TGTGCCAGCAGCTTCTCTCTAGGCACAGATACGCAGTATTTT. This gives the protein CASSFSLGTDTQYF.

The chain is built from TRBV4-3 and TRBJ2-7, with D unresolved. Trimming cost V 6 bases and J 3 bases, with 12 bases left between them. The CDR3 has 13 amino acids. From germline, CDR1 is LGHNA and CDR2 YSLEER. This CDR3 is CASSRTENYEQYF. CDR3 DNA: TGCGCCAGCAGTCGAACAGAGAACTACGAGCAGTACTTC.

The chain uses TRBV9 and TRBJ2-3; tentatively, D is TRBD2 (6 bases). The CDR3 is made up of 15 amino acids. Germline loops: CDR1 SGDLS, CDR2 YYNGEE. V was clipped by 3 bases and J by 4 bases, with 15 bases between them. The CDR3 spells CASSERDGSADTQYF. Here the CDR3 DNA reads TGTGCCAGCAGCGAACGGGACGGGAGTGCAGATACGCAGTATTTT.

The chain has TRBV7-2 and TRBJ2-3; 8 nucleotides match TRBD2. The length of the CDR3 is 16 residues. The ends lost 2 bases at V and 0 bases at J; junction bases unmatched: 4. The germline gives CDR1 SGHTA, CDR2 FQGNSA. The CDR3 sequence is CASSLQAGASTDTQYF. The CDR3 region has the DNA TGTGCCAGCAGCTTACAAGCGGGAGCCAGCACAGATACGCAGTATTTT.

This clone was counted once. In DNA, the CDR3 is TGTGCCAGCAGCCCAGGACTAGCGGGAGTCAATGAGCAGTTCTTC. As protein: CASSPGLAGVNEQFF. V usage is TRBV7-3 and J usage is TRBJ2-1, with 13 bases identical to TRBD2. The trim removed 5 bases at V and 6 bases at J, leaving 4 bases unmatched. CDR3 length equals 15 residues. Germline CDR1 and CDR2: SGHTA and FQGTGA.

The chain links TRBV6-5 to TRBJ1-1, with TRBD1 matching over 11 bases. Germline CDR1 is MNHEY and CDR2 is SVGAGI. The V and J ends lost 7 bases and 5 bases, in that order; junction bases with no gene match: 9. CDR3 size: 15 residues. CDR3 region: CASTGQGAPVTEAFF. The CDR3 DNA is TGTGCCAGCACAGGACAGGGGGCGCCCGTGACTGAAGCTTTCTTT.

The CDR3 DNA reads TGTGCCAGCAGGCCAACATGGTACAATGAGCAGTTCTTC. Translated, it gives CASRPTWYNEQFF. The J gene is TRBJ2-1, the V gene TRBV27; D is unresolved. The CDR3 sequence is 13 residues long. CDR1 and CDR2 from the germline V gene are MNHEY and SMNVEV (reference sequence). V shed 6 bases and J shed 4 bases, with 10 bases lying between them.

This chain links TRBV5-6 with TRBJ1-1; D not resolved. Trimming stripped 0 bases from V and 6 bases from J, with 15 bases between. Germline V gene sequence: CDR1 SGHDT, CDR2 YYEEEE. CDR3 size: 15 residues. This chain's CDR3 is CASSLAVEGWAEAFF. The CDR3 DNA follows: TGTGCCAGCAGCTTGGCGGTTGAGGGATGGGCTGAAGCTTTCTTT.

This clone has more than one count but fewer than ten. The chain recombines TRBV5-8 with TRBJ1-5; D is unclear. Between the trimmed V and J ends, which lost 9 bases and 3 bases, there was a span of 19 bases. The CDR3 runs to 15 residues. Germline CDR1 reads SGHTS; CDR2 reads YDEGEE. The CDR3 bases are TGTGCCAATCCCCTACATACAGTCACCAATCAGCCCCAGCATTTT. This encodes CANPLHTVTNQPQHF.

This chain joins TRBV13 and TRBJ2-7, with D perhaps matching TRBD2 (6 bases). Per germline, CDR1 PRHDT and CDR2 FYEKMQ (reference sequence). This CDR3 region has 13 residues. V was shortened by 5 bases and J by 5 bases, with 13 bases between the two germline ends. CDR3 sequence (DNA): TGTGCCAGCAGCCCCCCATGGAGGGACGAGCAGTACTTC. Its translation is CASSPPWRDEQYF. Full variable domain (remainder filled in from reference TRBV13 and TRBJ2-7): AAGVIQSPRHLIKEKRETATLKCYPIPRHDTVYWYQQGPGQDPQFLISFYEKMQSDKGSIPDRFSAQQFSDYHSELNMSSLELGDSALYFCASSPPWRDEQYFGPGTRLTVT.

The chain couples TRBV14 to TRBJ1-4; possibly TRBD1 for D (5 bases). Deletions cut 0 bases from V and 6 bases from J, with 17 bases between. The CDR3 runs 17 residues. CDR1 and CDR2 from the germline V gene are SGHDN and FVKESK. The CDR3 loop is CASSQDRLPGLDEKLFF. The CDR3 bases are TGTGCCAGCAGCCAAGATCGGCTTCCAGGGTTAGATGAAAAACTGTTTTTT.

The V call is TRBV28, the J call TRBJ1-2; D remains ambiguous. Trimming cost V 7 bases and J 7 bases, with 16 bases left between them. The CDR3 contains 13 residues. Germline CDR1 reads MDHEN; CDR2 reads SYDVKM. CDR3 sequence (DNA): TGTGCCAGCACCTCGGCTCAGGCAGCTGGCTACACCTTC. It translates to CASTSAQAAGYTF.

This sequence joins TRBV7-2 and TRBJ1-2, with D possibly TRBD1 on 5 matching bases. The length of the CDR3 is 14 residues. Germline lookup yields CDR1 SGHTA and CDR2 FQGNSA. Trimming took 1 base from V and 2 from J, leaving 8 bases between them. In DNA, the CDR3 is TGTGCCAGCAGCTTAGATGGGGCCAACTATGGCTACACCTTC. Protein product: CASSLDGANYGYTF. The full variable domain, rest sourced from reference TRBV7-2 and TRBJ1-2, is GAGVSQSPSNKVTEKGKDVELRCDPISGHTALYWYRQSLGQGLEFLIYFQGNSAPDKSGLPSDRFSAERTGGSVSTLTIQRTQQEDSAVYLCASSLDGANYGYTFGSGTRLTVV.

V and J are TRBV4-2 and TRBJ2-7, with 11 bases fitting TRBD2. The CDR3 contains 18 residues. Losses at the gene ends were 1 base for V and 0 bases for J; bases not matched to a gene: 8. Germline assignment: CDR1 LGHNA and CDR2 YNFKEQ. CDR3 sequence reads: CASSQVTSGGVSSYEQYF. CDR3 nucleotides: TGTGCCAGCAGCCAAGTAACTAGCGGGGGCGTGAGCTCCTACGAGCAGTACTTC.

V gene TRBV25-1 combines with J gene TRBJ2-3, with no clear D. Germline V lookup: CDR1 MGHDK, CDR2 SYGVNS. V lost 1 base and J lost 3, with 14 bases in between. This CDR3 comprises 16 residues. The CDR3 region is CASSEFSAGRTDTQYF. The CDR3 DNA sequence: TGTGCCAGCAGTGAATTTTCGGCAGGCCGAACAGATACGCAGTATTTT.

This chain links TRBV2 with TRBJ1-1; D is ambiguous. This CDR3 comprises 11 residues. V lost 4 bases to trimming and J lost 4 bases, with 4 bases between them. The germline gives CDR1 SNHLY, CDR2 FYNNEI. CDR3 region: CASSGSTEAFF. The CDR3 DNA sequence: TGTGCCAGCAGTGGGAGCACTGAAGCTTTCTTT.

The chain combines TRBV29-1 with TRBJ2-7; D is possibly TRBD2 (6 bases). V was pared by 7 bases and J by 2 bases, with 21 bases between. CDR1 SQVTM and CDR2 ANQGSEA come from the germline V gene. This CDR3 has 15 residues. The CDR3 loop reads CSATGTLAEAYEQYF. As DNA, the CDR3 is TGCAGCGCCACAGGAACACTAGCTGAAGCCTACGAGCAGTACTTC.

The chain couples TRBV29-1 to TRBJ2-1; 11 nucleotides line up with TRBD2. The CDR3 sequence is 17 residues long. Looked up from germline, CDR1 is SQVTM and CDR2 is ANQGSEA. V lost 1 base and J lost 0; bases outside the gene matches: 5. CDR3 in amino acids: CSVEASGRFYSYNEQFF. The CDR3 DNA follows: TGCAGCGTTGAAGCTAGCGGGAGGTTTTACTCCTACAATGAGCAGTTCTTC.

The CDR3 coding sequence is TGTGCCAGCAGCTGGACTAGCGGGCTCCGCAATGAGCAGTTCTTC. This encodes CASSWTSGLRNEQFF. The chain joins TRBV7-2 to TRBJ2-1, with 11 bases fitting TRBD2. This CDR3 is built from 15 residues. Germline CDR1 SGHTA, CDR2 FQGNSA. Germline trimming cut 4 bases from V and 6 bases from J; bases unmatched to any gene: 5. The variable domain in full, with the rest retrieved from reference TRBV7-2 and TRBJ2-1, is GAGVSQSPSNKVTEKGKDVELRCDPISGHTALYWYRQSLGQGLEFLIYFQGNSAPDKSGLPSDRFSAERTGGSVSTLTIQRTQQEDSAVYLCASSWTSGLRNEQFFGPGTRLTVL.

V gene TRBV13 combines with J gene TRBJ2-7; D might be TRBD1 (6 bases). Trimming pared 5 bases from V and 0 bases from J, leaving 11 bases between. This CDR3 is built from 14 residues. The germline gives CDR1 PRHDT, CDR2 FYEKMQ (reference sequence). CDR3 sequence reads: CASSPGDASYEQYF. The CDR3, as DNA: TGTGCCAGCAGCCCAGGGGACGCCTCCTACGAGCAGTACTTC.

The gene calls are TRBV5-1 and TRBJ2-2; 8 bases align to TRBD1. The CDR3 is 16 amino acids. Germline CDR1 is SGHRS and CDR2 is YFSETQ. The V segment lost 0 bases and the J segment 5 bases; nucleotides outside the gene matches: 6. The CDR3, as DNA: TGCGCCAGCAGCTTGGATGGACAGGGCAGGACCGGGGAGCTGTTTTTT. Protein product: CASSLDGQGRTGELFF.

V and J are TRBV7-6 and TRBJ2-7; weak D call: TRBD2 (5 bases). This CDR3 is built from 14 residues. V was shortened by 2 bases and J by 2 bases, with 10 bases between the two germline ends. Germline V gene data show CDR1 as SGHVS and CDR2 as FNYEAQ. The CDR3 loop is CASSLSGGPYEQYF. The CDR3 nucleotides are TGTGCCAGCAGCTTAAGCGGAGGTCCCTACGAGCAGTACTTC.